The clone carrying this T cell receptor (beta chain) was picked up a small number of times. The CDR3 sequence is 15 residues long. Germline V gene data show CDR1 as ENHRY and CDR2 as SYGVKD. The V gene end was trimmed by 3 bases and the J gene end by 6 bases; junction bases not matched to a gene: 5. The template used for profiling TCR beta VDJ and CDR3 was genomic DNA. One entry per CDR3 protein, called by TCRdb with MiXCR from the reads. Of 200,000 to 300,000 distinct CDR3 sequences listed, approximately 50% are singletons. This sample was taken from a study of CD8+CD57+ T cells in acquired aplastic anemia. All sequencing subjects had displayed CD8+CD57+ cell expansion on flow cytometry.

The sequenced sample consisted of sorted CD4+, CD8+, or CD8+CD57+ T cells (not recorded which) from PBMCs. The chain joins TRBV10-3 to TRBJ2-3; TRBD2 aligns across 11 bases. The sequence was collected from a human donor with aplastic anemia. The CDR3 loop reads CAISDSGGAWDTQYF. DNA for the CDR3: TGTGCCATCAGTGATAGCGGGGGGGCATGGGATACGCAGTATTTT.